This is a list of T cell receptor beta chains from one sample in a study of shared clonotypes between healthy human individuals. Profiling relied on immunoSEQ multiplex PCR, and the TCRdb table lists in-frame clones only, not all of them. The sample holds a few million clones, 80% to 95% seen once. The sequenced sample consisted of naive CD4+ T cells from PBMCs. These receptors all stem from a young man in good health. Some clones in this sample may be carry-over from other donors' samples. Each CDR3 is given with its conserved first and last residue. The D gene is left open where the match is weak. Clone size is given for some rows only: seen once, a few or many times, or a class if the clone is expanded.

v_call	j_call	clone_size	d_call	cdr3_nt	cdr3_aa
TRBV19	TRBJ1-5	NA	NA	TGTGCCAGTAGTAGGTCCGTACAGCCCCAGCATTTT	CASSRSVQPQHF
TRBV5-1	TRBJ2-3	NA	TRBD2	TGCGCCAGCAACGACCCTGGGCTAGCGGGAGCAGATACGCAGTATTTT	CASNDPGLAGADTQYF
TRBV7-3	TRBJ2-1	NA	NA	TGTGCCAGCAGCCCAGGGAGAGCCTACAATGAGCAGTTCTTC	CASSPGRAYNEQFF
TRBV6-6	TRBJ2-1	NA	NA	TGTGCCAGCAGTTACCCTGCTAGCAACGATGAGCAGTTCTTC	CASSYPASNDEQFF
TRBV28	TRBJ2-7	NA	NA	TGTGCCAGTTCACTACCGGGAGACTACGAGCAGTACTTC	CASSLPGDYEQYF
TRBV7-9	TRBJ1-1	few	TRBD1	TGTGCCAGCAGCCCGACAGGGGACGAGATGAACACTGAAGCTTTCTTT	CASSPTGDEMNTEAFF
TRBV4-2	TRBJ2-7	NA	NA	TGTGCCAGCAGCCAAGATAACAGTCTCAACGAGCAGTACTTC	CASSQDNSLNEQYF
TRBV6-6	TRBJ2-1	NA	NA	TGTGCCAGCAGTTCGGGACCGACGACAGGTGAGCAGTTCTTC	CASSSGPTTGEQFF
TRBV5-6	TRBJ2-1	once	NA	TGTGCCAGCAGTGGCCAGGTTTATTTGGATGAGCAGTTCTTC	CASSGQVYLDEQFF
TRBV4-1	TRBJ2-7	NA	TRBD2	TGCGCCAGCAGCCGGGGGACTAGCGGGAACTACGAGCAGTACTTC	CASSRGTSGNYEQYF
TRBV6-5	TRBJ1-3	NA	NA	TGTGCCAGCAGTTCCCTCTCTGGGGCCGGAAACACCATATATTTT	CASSSLSGAGNTIYF
TRBV29-1	TRBJ1-3	NA	TRBD1	TGCAGCGGCGACAGGGGGGACACCATATATTTT	CSGDRGDTIYF